Sequencing of this T cell receptor (beta chain) was carried out in a study of glioma-infiltrating T cells after dendritic cell vaccination listed by TCRdb under 2016. Regarding the complete study: A cohort of some 15 glioblastoma patients from Phase I and II dendritic cell vaccination trials was included, of whom 9 were newly diagnosed and 6 had recurrent disease. TCR sequencing metrics, including TIL content and tumor-blood repertoire overlap, were correlated with survival after dendritic cell vaccination. Tumor-infiltrating lymphocyte content was quantified and tumor and blood repertoires were compared in dendritic cell-vaccinated glioblastoma patients by deep sequencing of TCR beta CDR3 regions. Three intradermal dendritic cell vaccine injections were administered to patients at biweekly intervals in the arm below the axilla. The vaccine was prepared from monocyte-derived dendritic cells that were cultured for more than six days with IL-4 and GM-CSF and then pulsed overnight with autologous tumor lysate. Between the early 2000s and the early 2010s, the patients were given dendritic cell vaccination pulsed with autologous tumor lysate.

This sample's time point label indicates: after dendritic cell vaccination, including at tumor progression/relapse. Selection of patients required sufficient residual fresh-frozen tumor tissue and over two years of available survival data. An isocitrate dehydrogenase mutation was not carried by any of the glioblastoma patients, although molecular status was otherwise variable. PBMC were collected before vaccination, two weeks after the third vaccination, and at tumor progression if tumor progression occurred. Genomic DNA was extracted with the Qiagen DNeasy Blood extraction Kit. The immunoSEQ assay amplified TCRB CDR3 regions from around 2.1 micrograms of genomic DNA, or from all available DNA when less than that amount was available. The multiplex PCR employed 60 forward primers targeting TCR V beta segments and 13 reverse primers targeting J beta segments. To estimate the number of reads per starting template, synthetic control templates were added to each sample at limiting dilution. The Illumina HiSeq System generated sequencing reads of 87 bp. The source study handled its data this way. PCR and sequencing errors were removed by merging closely related sequences with a nearest neighbor algorithm. TCR overlap was defined as the percentage of unique tumor TCR beta sequences that were also present in the same patient's peripheral blood. In its TCRdb copy, this immuneACCESS table keeps in-frame sequences only and misses some clones. Where compared with another copy, unresolved V genes explain less than half of these, and the others have no known cause. The V and J calls and clone size come from that table; D and trimming were worked out from the DNA. A total of about 76,000 clones appear in this sample, around nine tenths of them only once. Clones ranked in the top ten supply around 2.1% of the sample.

Overall study results and their limits: After dendritic cell vaccination, a higher estimated pretreatment TIL content predicted longer time to progression and overall survival. The three-group TCR overlap response model was described as speculative and requiring prospective validation. No direct relationship between TCR clonality and survival was found, suggesting a diverse polyclonal response may matter. The cohort was small and heterogeneous, only a few patients had full blood and tumor sets, and even fewer had initial-recurrent tumor pairs.

A remark on this clone: This receptor's antigen is unknown. No base quality information exists; no much larger clone differs at one position.

Deletion took 0 bases off V and 3 bases off J, with a span of 10 bases between the germline ends. Per the germline V gene, SGHRS is the CDR1 and YFSETQ is the CDR2. The cysteine opens and the phenylalanine closes a CDR3 of 14 amino acids. This entry keeps only the CDR3 DNA: 42 bases, framed from base 1. This chain joins TRBV5-1 to TRBJ2-7; TRBD1 is a weak D gene call, 6 bases matching. This clonotype was sampled from a human donor with glioblastoma. This material consisted of blood, taken after dendritic cell vaccination. The DNA is TGCGCCAGCAGCTTGGGCTTGACAGGCTACGAGCAGTACTTC. The encoded protein is CASSLGLTGYEQYF. Supplemented by the reference TRBV5-1 and TRBJ2-7 proteins around the CDR3, the complete variable domain is KAGVTQTPRYLIKTRGQQVTLSCSPISGHRSVSWYQQTPGQGLQFLFEYFSETQRNKGNFPGRFSGRQFSNSRSEMNVSTLELGDSALYLCASSLGLTGYEQYFGPGTRLTVT.